This TCR beta chain originates from a study of blood T cell repertoires in COVID-19. Study background: Samples of COVID-19 (acute and convalescent) were obtained from the United States, Italy and Spain.

There are 17 residues in the CDR3. With 7 bases removed from V and 2 bases from J, the gap between germline ends came to 22 bases. In germline, CDR1 is LNHDA, CDR2 SQIVND (reference sequence). In the authors' workflow: Amplification of reference gene primers was used by the study to estimate nucleated cell counts. Method: immunoSEQ multiplex PCR; TCRdb's copy keeps in-frame clones and lacks some. V and J calls and clone size are those listed in that table; D and trimming were worked out from the DNA. The sample holds about 190,000 clones, roughly 86% seen once. This sequence originates from a woman between 65 and 79 years old with active or convalescent COVID-19. The V gene is TRBV19, the J gene TRBJ2-3; the D gene is possibly TRBD2 (6 bases). Sequencing was done on a sample of peripheral blood. The CDR3 sequence: CASTSRFGREPTDTQYF. DNA for the CDR3: TGTGCCAGTACCTCCCGATTTGGACGGGAGCCCACAGATACGCAGTATTTT.